This T cell receptor (beta chain) appears in the sequencing data of a study of blood T cell repertoires in COVID-19. Overall study context: COVID-19 samples collected from the United States, Italy and Spain covered acute and convalescent phases.

This CDR3 spans 17 amino acids. The V gene end was trimmed by 2 bases and the J gene end by 3 bases; junction bases not matched to a gene: 8. Germline CDR1 is ENHRY and CDR2 is SYGVKD. Per the original data handling: How many nucleated cells were present was estimated from reference gene primer amplification. Generated by immunoSEQ multiplex PCR, the TCRdb table keeps only in-frame clones and is missing some. V and J calls and clone size are copied from that table; D and trimming were computed from the DNA. The sample shows approximately 230,000 clones, roughly 88% of them seen only once. Source material: peripheral blood. V and J are TRBV10-3 and TRBJ1-1; 11 bases line up with TRBD1. This clonotype originated in a man younger than 45 who had recovered from COVID-19. The CDR3 bases are TGTGCCATCAGTGAGGCCGGGACAGGGGGGCCATACACTGAAGCTTTCTTT. Residues: CAISEAGTGGPYTEAFF.